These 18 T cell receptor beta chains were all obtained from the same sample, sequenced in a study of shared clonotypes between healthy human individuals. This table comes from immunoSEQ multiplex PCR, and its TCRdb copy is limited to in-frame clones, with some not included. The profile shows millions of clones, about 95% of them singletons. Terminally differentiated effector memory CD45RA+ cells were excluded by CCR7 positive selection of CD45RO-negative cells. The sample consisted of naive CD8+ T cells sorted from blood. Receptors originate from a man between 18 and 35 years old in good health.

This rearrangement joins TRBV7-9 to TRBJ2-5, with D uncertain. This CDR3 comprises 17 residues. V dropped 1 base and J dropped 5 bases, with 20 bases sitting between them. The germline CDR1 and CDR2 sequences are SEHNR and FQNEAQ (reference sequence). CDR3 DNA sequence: TGTGCCAGCAGCTTAGAGCCCGGAAGGGCCCCAAGTGAGACCCAGTACTTC. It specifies CASSLEPGRAPSETQYF.

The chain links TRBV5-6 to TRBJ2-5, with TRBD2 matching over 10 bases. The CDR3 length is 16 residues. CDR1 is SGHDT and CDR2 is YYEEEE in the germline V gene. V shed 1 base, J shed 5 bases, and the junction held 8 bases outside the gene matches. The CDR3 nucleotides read TGTGCCAGCAGCTTGAGCGAGCGGGGGGGTCTGGAGACCCAGTACTTC. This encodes CASSLSERGGLETQYF.

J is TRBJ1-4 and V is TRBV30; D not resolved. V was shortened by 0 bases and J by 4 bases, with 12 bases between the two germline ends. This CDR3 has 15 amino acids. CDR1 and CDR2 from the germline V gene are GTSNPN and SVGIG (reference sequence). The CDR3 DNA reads TGTGCCTGGAGTGTGCTGACCGATTATAATGAAAAACTGTTTTTT. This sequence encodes CAWSVLTDYNEKLFF.

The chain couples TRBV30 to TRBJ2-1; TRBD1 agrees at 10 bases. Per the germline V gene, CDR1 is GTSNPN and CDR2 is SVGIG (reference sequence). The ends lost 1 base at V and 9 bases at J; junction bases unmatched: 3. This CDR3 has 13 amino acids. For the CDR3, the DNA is TGTGCCTGGAGTGGGGACAGGGGTCTTGAGCAGTTCTTC. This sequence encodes CAWSGDRGLEQFF.

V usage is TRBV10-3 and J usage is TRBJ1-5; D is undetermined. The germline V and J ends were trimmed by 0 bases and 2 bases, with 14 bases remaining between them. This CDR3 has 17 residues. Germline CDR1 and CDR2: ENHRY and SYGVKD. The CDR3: CAISESVLMTGNQPQHF. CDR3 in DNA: TGTGCCATCAGTGAGTCCGTTCTGATGACGGGCAATCAGCCCCAGCATTTT.

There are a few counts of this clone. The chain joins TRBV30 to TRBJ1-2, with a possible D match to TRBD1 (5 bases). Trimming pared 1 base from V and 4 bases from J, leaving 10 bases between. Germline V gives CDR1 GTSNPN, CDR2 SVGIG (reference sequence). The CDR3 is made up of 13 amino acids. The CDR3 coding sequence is TGTGCCTGGAGTGACGTGGGACTCTATGGCTACACCTTC. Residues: CAWSDVGLYGYTF.

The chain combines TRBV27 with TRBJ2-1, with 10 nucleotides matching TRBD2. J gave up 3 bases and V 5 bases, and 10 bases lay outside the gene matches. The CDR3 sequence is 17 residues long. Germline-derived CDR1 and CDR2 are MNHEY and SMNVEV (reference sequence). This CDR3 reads CASSPFSGGSIYNEQFF. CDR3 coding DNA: TGTGCCAGCAGTCCCTTTAGCGGGGGGTCTATCTACAATGAGCAGTTCTTC.

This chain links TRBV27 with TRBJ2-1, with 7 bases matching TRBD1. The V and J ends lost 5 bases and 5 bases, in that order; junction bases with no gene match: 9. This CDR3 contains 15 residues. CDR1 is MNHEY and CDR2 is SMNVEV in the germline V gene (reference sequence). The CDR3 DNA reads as TGTGCCAGCAGTCCCTTATCCGACAGGGACAATGAGCAGTTCTTC. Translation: CASSPLSDRDNEQFF.

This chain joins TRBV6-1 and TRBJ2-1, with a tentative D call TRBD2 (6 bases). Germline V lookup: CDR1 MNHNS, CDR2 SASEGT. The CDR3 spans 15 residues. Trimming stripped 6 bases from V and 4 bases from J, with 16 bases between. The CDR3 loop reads CASSPYRDLYNEQFF. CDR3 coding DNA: TGTGCCAGCAGCCCCTACCGGGACTTATACAATGAGCAGTTCTTC.

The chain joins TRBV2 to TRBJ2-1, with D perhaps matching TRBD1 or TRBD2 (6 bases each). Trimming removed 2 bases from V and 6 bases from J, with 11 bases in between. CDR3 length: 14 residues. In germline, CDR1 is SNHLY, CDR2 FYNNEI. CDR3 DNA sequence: TGTGCCAGCAGTGAAATCAAGGGGGGCAATGAGCAGTTCTTC. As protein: CASSEIKGGNEQFF.

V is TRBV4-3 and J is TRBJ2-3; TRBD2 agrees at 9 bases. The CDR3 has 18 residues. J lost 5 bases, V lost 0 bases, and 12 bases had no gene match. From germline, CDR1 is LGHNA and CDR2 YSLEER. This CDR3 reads CASSQDSGSHYGGDTQYF. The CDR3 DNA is TGCGCCAGCAGCCAAGATAGCGGGAGTCATTACGGAGGAGATACGCAGTATTTT.

CDR3 DNA sequence: TGTGCCAGCAGCCGGCGCGCCGGGCCCACCGGGGAGCTGTTTTTT. Amino acids: CASSRRAGPTGELFF. The V and J genes are TRBV5-6 and TRBJ2-2, with D hard to call. There are 15 residues in the CDR3. Trimming stripped 4 bases from V and 4 bases from J, with 14 bases between. Per germline, CDR1 SGHDT and CDR2 YYEEEE. The full variable domain, its missing parts supplied by reference TRBV5-6 and TRBJ2-2, is DAGVTQSPTHLIKTRGQQVTLRCSPKSGHDTVSWYQQALGQGPQFIFQYYEEEERQRGNFPDRFSGHQFPNYSSELNVNALLLGDSALYLCASSRRAGPTGELFFGEGSRLTVL.

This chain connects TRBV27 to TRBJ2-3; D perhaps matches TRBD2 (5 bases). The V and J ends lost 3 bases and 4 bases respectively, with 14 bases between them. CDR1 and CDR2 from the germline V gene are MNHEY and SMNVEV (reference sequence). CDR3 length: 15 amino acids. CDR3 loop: CASSFRPTRADTQYF. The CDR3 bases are TGTGCCAGCAGTTTCCGCCCCACTAGGGCAGATACGCAGTATTTT.

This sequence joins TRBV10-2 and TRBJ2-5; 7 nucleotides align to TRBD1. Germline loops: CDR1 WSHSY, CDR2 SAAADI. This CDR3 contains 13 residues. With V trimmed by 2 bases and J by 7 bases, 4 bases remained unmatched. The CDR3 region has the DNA TGCGCCAGCAGTGAGACAGGGGCAGGGACCCAGTACTTC. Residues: CASSETGAGTQYF.

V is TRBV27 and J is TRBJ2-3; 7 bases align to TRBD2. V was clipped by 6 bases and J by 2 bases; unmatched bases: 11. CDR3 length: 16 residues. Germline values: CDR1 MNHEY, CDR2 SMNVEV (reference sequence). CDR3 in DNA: TGTGCCAGCAGCTACGGACTAGTCGCCCTCACAGATACGCAGTATTTT. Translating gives CASSYGLVALTDTQYF.

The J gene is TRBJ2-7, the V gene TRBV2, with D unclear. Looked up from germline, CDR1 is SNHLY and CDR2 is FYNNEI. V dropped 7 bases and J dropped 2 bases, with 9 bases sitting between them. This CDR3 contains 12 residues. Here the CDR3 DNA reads TGTGCCAGCAAGGACGGCCCCTACGAGCAGTACTTC. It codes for CASKDGPYEQYF.

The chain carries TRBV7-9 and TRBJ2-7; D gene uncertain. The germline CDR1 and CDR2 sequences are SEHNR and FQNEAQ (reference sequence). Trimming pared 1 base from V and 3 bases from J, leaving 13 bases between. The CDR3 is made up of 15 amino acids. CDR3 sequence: CASSLGVGNNYEQYF. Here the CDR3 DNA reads TGTGCCAGCAGCTTAGGGGTAGGGAACAACTACGAGCAGTACTTC.

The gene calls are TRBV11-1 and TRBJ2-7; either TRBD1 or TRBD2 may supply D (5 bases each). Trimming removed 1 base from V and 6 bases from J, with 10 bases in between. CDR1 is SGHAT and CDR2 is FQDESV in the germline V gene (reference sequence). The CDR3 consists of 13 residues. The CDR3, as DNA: TGTGCCAGCAGCTTAGGTCCAGGGAGCGAGCAGTACTTC. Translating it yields CASSLGPGSEQYF. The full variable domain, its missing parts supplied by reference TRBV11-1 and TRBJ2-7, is EAEVAQSPRYKITEKSQAVAFWCDPISGHATLYWYRQILGQGPELLVQFQDESVVDDSQLPKDRFSAERLKGVDSTLKIQPAELGDSAMYLCASSLGPGSEQYFGPGTRLTVT.